This TCR beta chain was documented in a study of OX40 agonist ivuxolimab in advanced cancers. Overall study: At 82.7% male, the cohort had a mean age of 60 years, ranging from roughly 20 to 80. Notes on the study in general: Also present in some nonresponders was a low level of normalized T-cell clonal expansion. Both CD4+ and CD8+ T cell populations in blood had undergone clonal expansion by week 6 at 0.1 to 3.0 mg/kg.

TCRdb's table, derived via immunoSEQ multiplex PCR, lists solely in-frame clones and lacks some. Of around 97,000 clones listed, around 85% are singletons. A note on this clone: What it recognizes is unknown.

Germline CDR1 is SGHTA and CDR2 is FQGTGA. Trimming removed 2 bases from V and 0 bases from J, with 11 bases in between. CDR3 length: 16 amino acids. This TCR was sampled from an adult with an advanced solid tumor such as melanoma, head and neck, liver or kidney cancer. Sequences were derived from CD4+ or CD8+ T cells sorted from blood, sampled in a trial of the OX40 agonist ivuxolimab. The V gene is TRBV7-3, the J gene TRBJ2-1; D perhaps matches TRBD1 (5 bases). Written as DNA, the CDR3 is TGTGCCAGCAGCTTAGCAAGACAGAGCTCCTACAATGAGCAGTTCTTC. Amino acids: CASSLARQSSYNEQFF.